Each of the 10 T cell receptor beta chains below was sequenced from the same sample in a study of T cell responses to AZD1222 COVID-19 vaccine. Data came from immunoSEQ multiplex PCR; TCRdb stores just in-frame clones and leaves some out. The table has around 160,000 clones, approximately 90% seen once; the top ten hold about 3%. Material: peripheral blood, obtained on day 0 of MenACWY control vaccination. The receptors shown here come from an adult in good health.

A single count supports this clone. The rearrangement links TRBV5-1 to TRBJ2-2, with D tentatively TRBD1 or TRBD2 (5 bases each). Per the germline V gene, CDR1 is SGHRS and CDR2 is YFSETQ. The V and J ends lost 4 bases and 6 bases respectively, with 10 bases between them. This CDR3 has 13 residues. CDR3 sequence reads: CASSPRESGELFF. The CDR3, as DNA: TGCGCCAGCAGCCCCAGGGAGTCCGGGGAGCTGTTTTTT.

In DNA, the CDR3 is TGTGCCAGCAGCTTATTTCGTGAAGCTTTCTTT. Its translation is CASSLFREAFF. The chain carries TRBV11-1 and TRBJ1-1; D call uncertain. Germline V gives CDR1 SGHAT, CDR2 FQDESV (reference sequence). The V and J ends lost 2 bases and 7 bases respectively, with 5 bases between them. The CDR3 totals 11 residues.

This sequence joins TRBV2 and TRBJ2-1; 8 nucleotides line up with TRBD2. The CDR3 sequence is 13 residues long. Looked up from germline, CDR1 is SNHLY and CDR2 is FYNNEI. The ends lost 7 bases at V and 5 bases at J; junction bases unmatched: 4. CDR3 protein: CASKLAENNEQFF. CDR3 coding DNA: TGTGCCAGCAAACTAGCGGAGAACAATGAGCAGTTCTTC.

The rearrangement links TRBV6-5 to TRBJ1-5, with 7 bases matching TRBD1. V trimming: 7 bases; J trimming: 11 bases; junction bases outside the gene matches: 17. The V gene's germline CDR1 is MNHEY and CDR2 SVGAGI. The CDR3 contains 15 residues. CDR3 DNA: TGTGCCAGCACCAGAAACGGACAGGCGACTTTGGCCCAGCATTTT. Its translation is CASTRNGQATLAQHF.

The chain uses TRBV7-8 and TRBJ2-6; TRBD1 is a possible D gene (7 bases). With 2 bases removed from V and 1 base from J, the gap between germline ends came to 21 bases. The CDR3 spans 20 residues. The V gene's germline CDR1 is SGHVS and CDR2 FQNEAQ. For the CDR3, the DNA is TGTGCCAGCAGCTTAATGTTATTAGCGGCAGGGGGTTCTGGGGCCAACGTCCTGACTTTC. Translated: CASSLMLLAAGGSGANVLTF.

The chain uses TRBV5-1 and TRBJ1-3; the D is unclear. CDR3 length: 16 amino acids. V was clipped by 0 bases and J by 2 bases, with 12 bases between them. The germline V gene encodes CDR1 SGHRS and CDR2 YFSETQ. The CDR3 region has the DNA TGCGCCAGCAGCTTGGCCTCGAGTAGGGCTGGAAACACCATATATTTT. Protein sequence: CASSLASSRAGNTIYF.

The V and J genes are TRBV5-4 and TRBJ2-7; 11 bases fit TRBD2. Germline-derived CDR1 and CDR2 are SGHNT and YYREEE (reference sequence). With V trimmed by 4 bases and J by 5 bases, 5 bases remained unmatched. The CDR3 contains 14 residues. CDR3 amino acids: CASSPLAGENEQYF. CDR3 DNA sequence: TGTGCCAGCAGCCCACTAGCGGGAGAGAACGAGCAGTACTTC.

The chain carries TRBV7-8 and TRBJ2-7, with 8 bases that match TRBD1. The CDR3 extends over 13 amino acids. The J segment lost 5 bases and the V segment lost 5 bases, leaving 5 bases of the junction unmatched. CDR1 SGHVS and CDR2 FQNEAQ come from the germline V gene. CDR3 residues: CASSTQTGDEQYF. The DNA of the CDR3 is TGTGCCAGCAGCACCCAGACAGGGGACGAGCAGTACTTC.

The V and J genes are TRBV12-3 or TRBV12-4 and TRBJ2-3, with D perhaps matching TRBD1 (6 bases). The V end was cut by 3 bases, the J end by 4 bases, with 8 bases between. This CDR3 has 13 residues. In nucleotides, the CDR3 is TGTGCCAGCAGTTTCAGGGGCGCAGATACGCAGTATTTT. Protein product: CASSFRGADTQYF.

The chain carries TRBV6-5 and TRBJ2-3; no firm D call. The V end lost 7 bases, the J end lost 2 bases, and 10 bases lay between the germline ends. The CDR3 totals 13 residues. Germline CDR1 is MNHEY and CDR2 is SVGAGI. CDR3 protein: CASKGQITDTQYF. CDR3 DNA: TGTGCCAGCAAGGGTCAGATCACAGATACGCAGTATTTT.